A single sample gave rise to the 32 T cell receptor beta chains below, sequenced in a study of CD8+ T cells in alopecia areata. Reverse transcribed after extraction, RNA yielded cDNA as the sequencing template. Libraries were prepared by immunoSEQ multiplex PCR; TCRdb keeps only in-frame clonotypes and omits some of them. Among roughly 200,000 clones listed, approximately 53% were seen once. The sequencing input was CD8+ T cells sorted from blood. The receptors were gathered from a human donor in good health.

This clone was recorded a few times. The rearrangement links TRBV29-1 to TRBJ2-5, with 14 bases identical to TRBD2. This CDR3 is 15 amino acids long. V was pared by 4 bases and J by 5 bases, with 6 bases of the junction left unmatched. Germline CDR1 and CDR2: SQVTM and ANQGSEA. This chain's CDR3 is CSVGTSGGYLETQYF. For the CDR3, the DNA is TGCAGCGTTGGGACTAGCGGGGGGTACCTGGAGACCCAGTACTTC.

The chain is built from TRBV27 and TRBJ2-7; 7 positions match TRBD2. V lost 4 bases and J lost 0; bases outside the gene matches: 6. The length of the CDR3 is 15 residues. Per the germline V gene, CDR1 is MNHEY and CDR2 is SMNVEV (reference sequence). DNA for the CDR3: TGTGCCAGCAGTTCGGCAGCGGGGAGCTCCTACGAGCAGTACTTC. Its translation: CASSSAAGSSYEQYF.

CDR3 sequence: CASSLKGVNYGYTF. The CDR3 coding sequence is TGCGCCAGCAGCTTGAAAGGGGTTAACTATGGCTACACCTTC. The chain is built from TRBV5-1 and TRBJ1-2, with D perhaps TRBD1 (5 bases). In germline, CDR1 is SGHRS, CDR2 YFSETQ. V was shortened by 1 base and J by 1 base, with 8 bases between the two germline ends. This CDR3 is 14 amino acids long.

The chain couples TRBV7-9 to TRBJ2-7; the match to TRBD2 covers 9 bases. The CDR3 extends over 15 amino acids. The V and J ends lost 3 bases and 0 bases, in that order; junction bases with no gene match: 3. Germline-derived CDR1 and CDR2 are SEHNR and FQNEAQ (reference sequence). The CDR3: CASSFSAGGSYEQYF. CDR3 in DNA: TGTGCCAGCAGCTTTTCAGCGGGGGGCTCCTACGAGCAGTACTTC. The full variable domain, with the rest looked up from reference TRBV7-9 and TRBJ2-7, is DTGVSQNPRHKITKRGQNVTFRCDPISEHNRLYWYRQTLGQGPEFLTYFQNEAQLEKSRLLSDRFSAERPKGSFSTLEIQRTEQGDSAMYLCASSFSAGGSYEQYFGPGTRLTVT.

V gene TRBV27 combines with J gene TRBJ1-1; D perhaps matches TRBD1 (5 bases). The CDR3 has 13 residues. The germline V gene has CDR1 MNHEY and CDR2 SMNVEV (reference sequence). The V end was cut by 7 bases, the J end by 2 bases, with 11 bases between. CDR3 sequence reads: CASTGQGNTEAFF. The CDR3 region has the DNA TGTGCCAGCACCGGGCAGGGTAACACTGAAGCTTTCTTT.

The sample holds a few counts of this clone. The rearrangement links TRBV5-1 to TRBJ1-5, with D possibly TRBD1 on 5 matching bases. CDR1 is SGHRS and CDR2 is YFSETQ in the germline V gene. V shed 1 base and J shed 5 bases, with 16 bases lying between them. The CDR3 sequence is 16 residues long. The CDR3 loop is CASSLRQGATDQPQHF. The CDR3 region has the DNA TGCGCCAGCAGCTTGAGGCAAGGGGCGACGGATCAGCCCCAGCATTTT.

V usage is TRBV7-9 and J usage is TRBJ1-6, with 8 bases that match TRBD1. From germline, CDR1 is SEHNR and CDR2 FQNEAQ (reference sequence). The CDR3 totals 15 residues. With V trimmed by 0 bases and J by 8 bases, 3 bases remained unmatched. The DNA of the CDR3 is TGTGCCAGCAGCTTAGCTCAGGGGGCTCATTCACCCCTCCACTTT. This gives the protein CASSLAQGAHSPLHF.

J is TRBJ2-5 and V is TRBV7-9; 7 nucleotides match TRBD2. V shed 8 bases and J 2 bases; nucleotides not matched to a gene: 5. Germline V gene data show CDR1 as SEHNR and CDR2 as FQNEAQ (reference sequence). CDR3 length: 13 amino acids. Written as DNA, the CDR3 is TGTGCCAGCGCCACTAGCGAACAAGAGACCCAGTACTTC. This codes for CASATSEQETQYF.

This sequence joins TRBV30 and TRBJ2-7; D gene uncertain. This CDR3 is built from 13 residues. CDR1 is GTSNPN and CDR2 is SVGIG in the germline V gene (reference sequence). Trimming pared 0 bases from V and 3 bases from J, leaving 9 bases between. The CDR3 DNA sequence: TGTGCCTGGAGTGTATTGACTTACTACGAGCAGTACTTC. Protein product: CAWSVLTYYEQYF. Full variable domain (remainder filled in from reference TRBV30 and TRBJ2-7): SQTIHQWPATLVQPVGSPLSLECTVEGTSNPNLYWYRQAAGRGLQLLFYSVGIGQISSEVPQNLSASRPQDRQFILSSKKLLLSDSGFYLCAWSVLTYYEQYFGPGTRLTVT.

This clone has a handful of counts. The chain is built from TRBV28 and TRBJ1-1; D not resolved. CDR1 MDHEN and CDR2 SYDVKM come from the germline V gene. CDR3 length: 13 amino acids. Trimming left V 6 bases short and J 0 bases short, with 8 bases between. The CDR3 coding sequence is TGTGCCAGCAGGCCGGCGGTGAACACTGAAGCTTTCTTT. This translates into CASRPAVNTEAFF.

Ten or more counts support this clone. The same CDR3 can be traced to other DNA sequences in this sample. This chain connects TRBV9 to TRBJ2-1; D is unresolved. V was pared by 0 bases and J by 10 bases, with 5 bases between. Per germline, CDR1 SGDLS and CDR2 YYNGEE. There are 11 residues in the CDR3. The chain's CDR3 is CASSVGTEQFF. Here the CDR3 DNA reads TGTGCCAGCAGCGTAGGGACCGAGCAGTTCTTC.

The CDR3 bases are TGCGCCAGCAGCCAAGATATGGCAGGGAGGCAAGAGACCCAGTACTTC. As protein: CASSQDMAGRQETQYF. The genes are TRBV4-1 and TRBJ2-5; weak D call: TRBD2 (6 bases). Germline CDR1 MGHRA, CDR2 YSYEKL. This CDR3 comprises 16 residues. Trimming left V 0 bases short and J 2 bases short, with 13 bases between.

This chain joins TRBV11-2 and TRBJ2-1; D remains unclear. V was trimmed by 5 bases and J by 4 bases, leaving 12 bases between them. This CDR3 spans 14 amino acids. Germline assignment: CDR1 SGHAT and CDR2 FQNNGV. CDR3 region: CASSAADEYNEQFF. The CDR3 nucleotides are TGTGCCAGCAGCGCCGCTGACGAATACAATGAGCAGTTCTTC.

This chain links TRBV7-9 with TRBJ1-2; no reliable D call. The CDR3 is made up of 14 amino acids. The germline V and J ends were trimmed by 6 bases and 7 bases, with 18 bases remaining between them. Germline values: CDR1 SEHNR, CDR2 FQNEAQ (reference sequence). The CDR3 DNA reads TGTGCCAGCAGGAACGCCCCTGGTGAGGGTGGCTACACCTTC. It is translated as CASRNAPGEGGYTF.

The chain uses TRBV7-2 and TRBJ2-1, with 7 bases fitting TRBD2. The germline gives CDR1 SGHTA, CDR2 FQGNSA. J gave up 10 bases and V 2 bases, and 2 bases lay outside the gene matches. The CDR3 consists of 12 residues. CDR3 DNA sequence: TGTGCCAGCAGCTTAAGGCGGGGGGAGCAGTTCTTC. Its translation is CASSLRRGEQFF.

The chain uses TRBV15 and TRBJ1-1; D remains unclear. V was cut by 5 bases and J by 2 bases, with 6 bases left in between. Germline CDR1 reads LNHNV; CDR2 reads YYDKDF (reference sequence). This CDR3 region has 12 residues. The CDR3 DNA reads TGTGCCACCAGCGGAAGCAACACTGAAGCTTTCTTT. Translating gives CATSGSNTEAFF.

The rearrangement uses TRBV4-1 and TRBJ1-5; 9 positions agree with TRBD1. CDR1 MGHRA and CDR2 YSYEKL come from the germline V gene. J was trimmed by 5 bases and V by 1 base; bases with no gene match: 3. This CDR3 has 15 residues. The CDR3 reads CASSQATGGDQPQHF. In nucleotides, the CDR3 is TGCGCCAGCAGCCAAGCAACAGGGGGCGATCAGCCCCAGCATTTT.

The J gene is TRBJ2-7, the V gene TRBV25-1; D unresolved. The CDR3 runs 11 residues. CDR1 is MGHDK and CDR2 is SYGVNS in the germline V gene. CDR3 loop: CAVRVGYEQYF. The DNA for the CDR3 is TGTGCGGTAAGGGTAGGGTACGAGCAGTACTTC.

The chain is built from TRBV7-8 and TRBJ2-4, with 7 bases fitting TRBD1. Per the germline V gene, CDR1 is SGHVS and CDR2 is FQNEAQ. The CDR3 contains 15 residues. V shed 5 bases and J 0 bases; nucleotides not matched to a gene: 4. The chain's CDR3 is CASSLRTGAKNIQYF. The CDR3, as DNA: TGTGCCAGCAGCCTCAGGACAGGAGCCAAAAACATTCAGTACTTC.

The genes are TRBV5-1 and TRBJ1-1, with D unclear. Germline CDR1 SGHRS, CDR2 YFSETQ. V was shortened by 3 bases and J by 3 bases, with 9 bases between the two germline ends. This CDR3 is 13 amino acids long. This CDR3 reads CASSSPVDTEAFF. The CDR3 nucleotides are TGCGCCAGCAGCTCCCCTGTAGACACTGAAGCTTTCTTT.

The chain recombines TRBV30 with TRBJ2-1, with unresolved D. CDR1 and CDR2 from the germline V gene are GTSNPN and SVGIG (reference sequence). Between the trimmed V and J ends, which lost 0 bases and 10 bases, there was a span of 13 bases. The CDR3 has 13 residues. CDR3 sequence: CAWSVAWGSEQFF. The CDR3 DNA sequence: TGTGCCTGGAGTGTAGCCTGGGGTTCGGAGCAGTTCTTC.

This clone was detected once. V usage is TRBV29-1 and J usage is TRBJ2-7; TRBD1 might be the D (5 bases). This CDR3 region has 15 residues. V lost 0 bases to trimming and J lost 0 bases, with 12 bases between them. Germline V gene lookup returns CDR1 SQVTM and CDR2 ANQGSEA. CDR3 in DNA: TGCAGCGTTGAAGATGGTACAGGTCTCTCCTACGAGCAGTACTTC. Its protein product is CSVEDGTGLSYEQYF.

This chain links TRBV29-1 with TRBJ2-1; 7 positions match TRBD2. The germline V gene has CDR1 SQVTM and CDR2 ANQGSEA. V shed 7 bases and J 2 bases; nucleotides not matched to a gene: 2. The CDR3 is 12 amino acids. CDR3 amino acids: CSARGAYNEQFF. The CDR3 region has the DNA TGCAGCGCCCGGGGGGCCTACAATGAGCAGTTCTTC.

V gene TRBV5-4 combines with J gene TRBJ1-2, with a possible D match to TRBD1 (5 bases). V dropped 4 bases and J dropped 0 bases, with 13 bases sitting between them. This CDR3 is 15 amino acids long. The germline CDR1 and CDR2 sequences are SGHNT and YYREEE (reference sequence). CDR3 bases: TGTGCCAGCAGCCAATCGACAGCTCCTAACTATGGCTACACCTTC. Amino acid sequence: CASSQSTAPNYGYTF.

The V and J genes are TRBV29-1 and TRBJ2-2; 7 bases match TRBD1. CDR1 is SQVTM and CDR2 is ANQGSEA in the germline V gene. CDR3 length: 13 residues. V lost 4 bases and J lost 6; bases outside the gene matches: 5. The CDR3 is CSVATGPPGELFF. The CDR3, as DNA: TGCAGCGTTGCGACAGGGCCACCCGGGGAGCTGTTTTTT.

V gene TRBV6-5 combines with J gene TRBJ2-1, with TRBD2 identical over 8 bases. The CDR3 runs to 16 residues. Looked up from germline, CDR1 is MNHEY and CDR2 is SVGAGI. Germline trimming cut 1 base from V and 8 bases from J; bases unmatched to any gene: 10. In DNA form, the CDR3 reads TGTGCCAGCAGTTACTTGTTAGCGGGAAAGGGCGATGAGCAGTTCTTC. Protein: CASSYLLAGKGDEQFF.

The V call is TRBV5-6, the J call TRBJ2-7; D gene ambiguous. V was cut by 1 base and J by 5 bases, with 13 bases left in between. The CDR3 consists of 14 residues. Germline CDR1 and CDR2: SGHDT and YYEEEE. The CDR3 nucleotides read TGTGCCAGCAGCTTGAACAACCAAAGGGACGAGCAGTACTTC. The encoded protein is CASSLNNQRDEQYF.

J is TRBJ2-2 and V is TRBV29-1; D perhaps matches TRBD1 (5 bases). This CDR3 comprises 13 residues. V was trimmed by 5 bases and J by 4 bases, leaving 11 bases between them. Germline V CDR1 and CDR2: SQVTM, ANQGSEA. CDR3 DNA: TGCAGCGTTTCTGGGGCAGCCACCGGGGAGCTGTTTTTT. It yields the protein CSVSGAATGELFF.

This clone showed up just a few times. The chain links TRBV6-4 to TRBJ2-3; 8 positions agree with TRBD2. Trimming removed 0 bases from V and 2 bases from J; junction bases left unmatched: 1. The CDR3 consists of 15 residues. The germline V gene has CDR1 MRHNA and CDR2 SNTAGT. CDR3 in DNA: TGTGCCAGCAGTGACTCCGGGGGGGCCACAGATACGCAGTATTTT. This codes for CASSDSGGATDTQYF.

The chain links TRBV7-2 to TRBJ2-1, with D possibly being TRBD2 (6 bases). The germline V gene has CDR1 SGHTA and CDR2 FQGNSA. Trimming left V 4 bases short and J 6 bases short, with 13 bases between. The CDR3 is 14 residues long. The CDR3 protein is CASSWGLLGNEQFF. Here the CDR3 DNA reads TGTGCCAGCAGCTGGGGACTCCTCGGCAATGAGCAGTTCTTC. Complete variable domain (other parts from reference TRBV7-2 and TRBJ2-1): GAGVSQSPSNKVTEKGKDVELRCDPISGHTALYWYRQSLGQGLEFLIYFQGNSAPDKSGLPSDRFSAERTGGSVSTLTIQRTQQEDSAVYLCASSWGLLGNEQFFGPGTRLTVL.

The chain combines TRBV27 with TRBJ2-5; 9 nucleotides align to TRBD2. In germline, CDR1 is MNHEY, CDR2 SMNVEV (reference sequence). There are 14 residues in the CDR3. V trimming: 3 bases; J trimming: 3 bases; junction bases outside the gene matches: 2. The DNA for the CDR3 is TGTGCCAGCAGTTTTAGCGGGGGCAAAGAGACCCAGTACTTC. Translated, it gives CASSFSGGKETQYF.

The CDR3 protein is CGGSSEQYF. Here the CDR3 DNA reads TGCGGGGGGTCTAGCGAGCAGTACTTC. V is TRBV29-1 and J is TRBJ2-7, with D possibly TRBD2 on 6 matching bases. Germline CDR1 reads SQVTM; CDR2 reads ANQGSEA. This CDR3 has 9 residues.